This T cell receptor beta chain appears in the sequencing data of a study of blood T cell repertoires in COVID-19. V lost 0 bases, J lost 10 bases, and 4 bases lay in between. Germline V gives CDR1 SGHTA, CDR2 FQGNSA. This CDR3 is built from 12 residues. TCRdb keeps only in-frame clones here, not all; method: immunoSEQ multiplex PCR. The sample shows about 250,000 clones, under 85% of them seen only once. The chain joins TRBV7-2 to TRBJ1-6; D call uncertain. This clonotype was obtained from a human donor with COVID-19, enrolled during active disease. The donor label of this sample is uncertain. The source material was peripheral blood. CDR3 sequence (DNA): TGTGCCAGCAGCTTAGCGGCATCACCCCTCCACTTT. Translation gives CASSLAASPLHF.